The 8 T cell receptor beta chains below were found in one sample sequenced in a study of OX40 agonist ivuxolimab in advanced cancers. Some clones are missing from TCRdb's copy, which holds only in-frame ones; the method was immunoSEQ multiplex PCR. In the table there are 50,000 to 75,000 clones, about 86% of which are singletons. This sample comprised CD4+ or CD8+ T cells sorted from blood, obtained in a trial of the OX40 agonist ivuxolimab. The receptor source for this set is an adult with an advanced solid tumor such as melanoma, head and neck, liver or kidney cancer.

This sequence joins TRBV5-1 and TRBJ2-7; the D gene is possibly TRBD2 (5 bases). Per germline, CDR1 SGHRS and CDR2 YFSETQ. This CDR3 spans 16 amino acids. Trimming took 0 bases from V and 2 from J, leaving 15 bases between them. CDR3 loop: CASSLVPGRTTYEQYF. The CDR3 nucleotides are TGCGCCAGCAGCTTGGTTCCGGGAAGAACTACCTACGAGCAGTACTTC. Combining the CDR3 with reference TRBV5-1 and TRBJ2-7 gives the whole variable domain KAGVTQTPRYLIKTRGQQVTLSCSPISGHRSVSWYQQTPGQGLQFLFEYFSETQRNKGNFPGRFSGRQFSNSRSEMNVSTLELGDSALYLCASSLVPGRTTYEQYFGPGTRLTVT.

This clone came up once. The rearrangement joins TRBV9 to TRBJ2-3, with 7 bases that match TRBD1. The CDR3 runs to 15 residues. V lost 4 bases to trimming and J lost 0 bases; unmatched junction nucleotides: 5. CDR1 and CDR2 from the germline V gene are SGDLS and YYNGEE. This chain's CDR3 is CASSQGTASTDTQYF. DNA of the CDR3: TGTGCCAGCAGCCAAGGGACAGCCAGCACAGATACGCAGTATTTT.

The chain employs TRBV7-7 and TRBJ1-1; D is ambiguous. CDR1 is SSHAT, CDR2 FNYEAQ, per germline (reference sequence). Trimming left V 2 bases short and J 1 base short, with 5 bases between. CDR3 size: 13 residues. The CDR3 DNA reads TGTGCCAGCAGCTTAACGGCGAACACTGAAGCTTTCTTT. It yields the protein CASSLTANTEAFF.

This clone was counted between two and nine times. The V gene is TRBV6-5, the J gene TRBJ1-1; 10 bases align to TRBD1. This CDR3 spans 13 amino acids. V shed 0 bases and J 10 bases; nucleotides not matched to a gene: 2. Germline V gives CDR1 MNHEY, CDR2 SVGAGI. The CDR3 sequence is CASSYSTGGTAFF. CDR3 DNA: TGTGCCAGCAGTTACTCGACAGGGGGCACAGCTTTCTTT.

The chain uses TRBV7-9 and TRBJ1-4; a possible D gene is TRBD1 (5 bases). From germline, CDR1 is SEHNR and CDR2 FQNEAQ (reference sequence). The germline V and J ends were trimmed by 5 bases and 8 bases, with 21 bases remaining between them. The CDR3 covers 16 residues. DNA for the CDR3: TGTGCCAGCAGCCGAACCTCTCTGTCAGGGTTCGAAAAACTGTTTTTT. It yields the protein CASSRTSLSGFEKLFF.

The genes are TRBV6-5 and TRBJ2-2; D remains ambiguous. With 0 bases removed from V and 4 bases from J, the gap between germline ends came to 9 bases. Germline V lookup: CDR1 MNHEY, CDR2 SVGAGI. This CDR3 is 15 amino acids long. The CDR3 loop is CASSYSNRRTGELFF. As DNA, the CDR3 is TGTGCCAGCAGTTACTCGAACAGACGCACCGGGGAGCTGTTTTTT.

Points on this clone: The sample carries other DNA sequences with the same CDR3. V gene TRBV18 combines with J gene TRBJ2-2, with 7 bases lining up with TRBD1. The CDR3 has 16 residues. Germline V gene lookup returns CDR1 KGHSH and CDR2 LQKENI. V lost 0 bases and J lost 2; bases outside the gene matches: 3. In nucleotides, the CDR3 is TGTGCCAGCTCACCACCGGGGACAGCTAACACCGGGGAGCTGTTTTTT. Translating gives CASSPPGTANTGELFF. The variable domain in full, with the rest retrieved from reference TRBV18 and TRBJ2-2, is NAGVMQNPRHLVRRRGQEARLRCSPMKGHSHVYWYRQLPEEGLKFMVYLQKENIIDESGMPKERFSAEFPKEGPSILRIQQVVRGDSAAYFCASSPPGTANTGELFFGEGSRLTVL.

The chain links TRBV5-4 to TRBJ1-2, with 9 bases fitting TRBD1. J gave up 2 bases and V 2 bases, and 4 bases lay outside the gene matches. This CDR3 is 15 amino acids long. Germline V lookup: CDR1 SGHNT, CDR2 YYREEE (reference sequence). As DNA, the CDR3 is TGTGCCAGCAGCTTACATGGGACAGGGAACTATGGCTACACCTTC. This sequence encodes CASSLHGTGNYGYTF.